The TCR beta chain under discussion was sequenced for a study of blood T cells in healthy people across ages. Study overall: For every two T cells, template switching captured about one barcoded beta molecule.

V lost 0 bases, J lost 5 bases, and 5 bases stayed unmatched. In germline, CDR1 is SGHTA, CDR2 FQGNSA. The CDR3 spans 15 residues. Study-level points and caveats: The study found TCR beta diversity correlated strongly with naive T cell percentage.

Together with a sample-barcoded 5' primer, a J-beta primer mix was included in a second PCR lasting about 6 to 11 cycles. TCRdb used MiXCR to reprocess the 5' RACE reads, holding one entry per CDR3 protein. The sample carries 900,000 to 950,000 distinct CDR3 sequences, 25% to 30% recorded once. This clonotype came up once. Its specificity is not known. Each sample had at least 6.5 million PBMCs isolated. The data also belong to a second study, concerning T cells of mothers and their children. This second study notes: Donation involved three healthy Caucasian mothers and the six children that they had.

This sequence joins TRBV7-2 and TRBJ2-5; 8 bases align to TRBD1. This sequence was found in a woman aged 40 to 50 in good health. Input material: blood. CDR3 sequence reads: CASSLAPGGAETQYF. Here the CDR3 DNA reads TGTGCCAGCAGCTTAGCGCCAGGGGGCGCGGAGACCCAGTACTTC.